This is a list of T cell receptor beta chains from one sample in a study of shared clonotypes between healthy human individuals. The method was immunoSEQ multiplex PCR; TCRdb's version includes in-frame clones alone and lacks a portion of them. The sample contains about 380,000 clones, 95% to 97% of which appear only once. The source material was memory CD8+ T cells sorted from blood. Every receptor here comes from a man younger than 45 in good health. Each CDR3 is given with its conserved first and last residue. Fields, in order: clone size, D gene, CDR3 length, V gene, J gene, CDR3 protein, CDR3 DNA. The D gene is left open where the match is weak. Not every row has a clone size; where given, it reads once, few, many or a size class.

NA	NA	15	TRBV5-5	TRBJ2-5	CASSLGPGSQETQYF	TGTGCCAGCAGCTTGGGGCCAGGGAGCCAAGAGACCCAGTACTTC
once	TRBD2	16	TRBV30	TRBJ2-7	CAWRAPTGTIIYEQYF	TGTGCCTGGAGAGCCCCAACCGGGACTATCATCTACGAGCAGTACTTC
once	NA	11	TRBV28	TRBJ2-1	CASGIFDEQFF	TGTGCCAGCGGCATATTTGATGAGCAGTTCTTC
few	NA	15	TRBV15	TRBJ1-1	CATSRDPKSDTEAFF	TGTGCCACCAGCAGAGATCCGAAAAGTGACACTGAAGCTTTCTTT
NA	NA	11	TRBV30	TRBJ2-1	CAWSVGNEQFF	TGTGCCTGGAGTGTTGGGAATGAGCAGTTCTTC
NA	TRBD2	13	TRBV10-3	TRBJ2-1	CAIMSGLGREQFF	TGTGCCATCATGTCGGGACTAGGACGCGAGCAGTTCTTC
NA	NA	16	TRBV14	TRBJ1-2	CASSQDTGGAFYGYTF	TGTGCCAGCAGCCAAGATACGGGGGGTGCGTTCTATGGCTACACCTTC
NA	TRBD2	17	TRBV10-3	TRBJ2-3	CAISARTSGPPESTQYF	TGTGCCATCAGTGCCAGGACTAGCGGTCCCCCGGAGTCTACGCAGTATTTT
NA	NA	14	TRBV6-5	TRBJ2-7	CASSYGASSNEQYF	TGTGCCAGCAGTTACGGTGCTAGCTCTAACGAGCAGTACTTC
NA	TRBD2	14	TRBV6-1	TRBJ2-7	CASSVSGGSDEQYF	TGTGCCAGCAGTGTGAGCGGGGGGTCGGATGAGCAGTACTTC
NA	TRBD1	15	TRBV10-1	TRBJ2-5	CASKASGGAGETQYF	TGCGCCAGCAAAGCATCAGGGGGCGCAGGGGAGACCCAGTACTTC
NA	NA	15	TRBV4-2	TRBJ2-7	CASSQGATGPYEQYF	TGTGCCAGCAGCCAAGGCGCGACAGGCCCCTACGAGCAGTACTTC
NA	NA	15	TRBV14	TRBJ1-2	CASSQDLRGIYGYTF	TGTGCCAGCAGCCAAGATCTGAGAGGCATCTATGGCTACACCTTC
NA	TRBD1	17	TRBV4-1	TRBJ2-7	CASSQDPGTGIILEQYF	TGCGCCAGCAGCCAAGACCCCGGGACAGGGATAATTTTGGAGCAGTACTTC
NA	NA	11	TRBV25-1	TRBJ2-7	CASSEYNEQYF	TGTGCCAGCAGTGAATATAACGAGCAGTACTTC
once	TRBD1	13	TRBV28	TRBJ1-2	CASRQGAVGGYTF	TGTGCCAGCAGACAGGGGGCAGTGGGTGGCTACACCTTC
NA	NA	13	TRBV5-1	TRBJ2-5	CASSQSGWETQYF	TGCGCCAGCAGTCAGTCAGGGTGGGAGACCCAGTACTTC
NA	NA	14	TRBV4-2	TRBJ1-1	CASSQGGMNTEAFF	TGTGCCAGCAGCCAAGGGGGGATGAACACTGAAGCTTTCTTT
NA	NA	14	TRBV7-2	TRBJ2-1	CASSFWDNYNEQFF	TGTGCCAGCAGCTTTTGGGACAACTACAATGAGCAGTTCTTC
once	TRBD1	14	TRBV12-5	TRBJ1-3	CASGLTGGGNTIYF	TGTGCTAGTGGTTTGACAGGGGGTGGAAACACCATATATTTT
NA	NA	15	TRBV6-1	TRBJ2-1	CASTGRTSAQNEQFF	TGTGCCAGCACAGGACGGACCTCAGCTCAGAATGAGCAGTTCTTC
NA	TRBD1	17	TRBV2	TRBJ1-4	CASARDRGAATNEKLFF	TGTGCCAGCGCCCGGGACAGAGGGGCCGCAACTAATGAAAAACTGTTTTTT
NA	TRBD2	18	TRBV7-9	TRBJ2-2	CASRAGTSGRAGTGELFF	TGTGCCAGCAGAGCCGGGACTAGCGGGAGGGCCGGAACCGGGGAGCTGTTTTTT
NA	NA	11	TRBV20-1	TRBJ2-3	CSAKVTDTQYF	TGCAGTGCTAAGGTCACAGATACGCAGTATTTT
NA	TRBD2	16	TRBV5-1	TRBJ2-5	CASSTLLAGGPETQYF	TGCGCCAGCAGCACTCTACTAGCGGGAGGGCCAGAGACCCAGTACTTC
NA	NA	14	TRBV5-1	TRBJ2-1	CASSLATGDNEQFF	TGCGCCAGCAGCTTGGCGACTGGGGACAATGAGCAGTTCTTC
NA	NA	16	TRBV29-1	TRBJ2-3	CSVEHGGTGYTDTQYF	TGCAGCGTTGAACACGGCGGTACAGGCTACACAGATACGCAGTATTTT
NA	NA	11	TRBV20-1	TRBJ2-7	CSARHSYEQYF	TGCAGTGCTAGGCACTCCTACGAGCAGTACTTC
NA	TRBD2	16	TRBV11-2	TRBJ2-1	CASSGLRGSFYNEQFF	TGTGCCAGCAGCGGGTTGCGCGGGAGCTTCTACAATGAGCAGTTCTTC
NA	TRBD1	17	TRBV6-1	TRBJ1-6	CASSEAASWTGYSPLHF	TGTGCCAGCAGTGAAGCCGCGAGTTGGACAGGTTATTCACCCCTCCACTTT
NA	NA	13	TRBV7-9	TRBJ2-5	CASSPLARETQYF	TGTGCCAGCAGCCCCCTAGCGAGAGAGACCCAGTACTTC
NA	NA	12	TRBV30	TRBJ2-2	CAWRPNTGELFF	TGTGCCTGGAGGCCCAACACCGGGGAGCTGTTTTTT
NA	TRBD1	16	TRBV19	TRBJ2-5	CASSNPSYRGAETQYF	TGTGCCAGTAGTAATCCCAGTTACAGGGGGGCAGAGACCCAGTACTTC
NA	NA	14	TRBV7-9	TRBJ1-2	CASSLDSQRNGYTF	TGTGCCAGCAGCTTAGATTCCCAAAGGAATGGCTACACCTTC
once	NA	14	TRBV19	TRBJ2-2	CASSTLPGTGELFF	TGTGCCAGTAGTACATTGCCCGGGACCGGGGAGCTGTTTTTT
NA	NA	16	TRBV5-1	TRBJ2-2	CASSLRVGVDTGELFF	TGCGCCAGCAGCTTACGCGTTGGAGTGGACACCGGGGAGCTGTTTTTT
NA	TRBD1	13	TRBV19	TRBJ1-1	CASGTGRNTEAFF	TGTGCCAGTGGGACAGGGCGTAACACTGAAGCTTTCTTT
NA	TRBD2	15	TRBV27	TRBJ2-7	CASSLKLAGAYEQYF	TGTGCCAGCAGTTTAAAGTTAGCGGGAGCCTACGAGCAGTACTTC
NA	NA	12	TRBV6-1	TRBJ2-7	CASSQGSYEQYF	TGTGCCAGCAGTCAGGGGTCCTACGAGCAGTACTTC
few	NA	15	TRBV27	TRBJ1-5	CASRRDIDSNQPQHF	TGTGCCAGCAGGAGAGATATTGATAGCAATCAGCCCCAGCATTTT
NA	TRBD1	18	TRBV5-6	TRBJ2-6	CASSARDRGYSGANVLTF	TGTGCCAGCAGCGCCCGGGACAGGGGTTACTCTGGGGCCAACGTCCTGACTTTC
NA	NA	14	TRBV18	TRBJ2-1	CASSSWTLYNEQFF	TGTGCCAGCTCATCGTGGACTCTTTACAATGAGCAGTTCTTC
NA	TRBD1	14	TRBV6-6	TRBJ1-2	CASRRDRGANGYTF	TGTGCCAGCAGACGTGACAGGGGAGCGAATGGCTACACCTTC
NA	TRBD2	13	TRBV9	TRBJ2-3	CASRTSASDTQYF	TGTGCCAGCAGAACTAGCGCCTCAGATACGCAGTATTTT
NA	NA	13	TRBV6-1	TRBJ1-5	CASSERGNQPQHF	TGTGCCAGCAGTGAACGGGGTAATCAGCCCCAGCATTTT
NA	NA	12	TRBV30	TRBJ1-2	CAWNSGPYGYTF	TGTGCCTGGAATTCGGGGCCCTATGGCTACACCTTC
NA	TRBD1	13	TRBV30	TRBJ2-3	CAWSPTGPDTQYF	TGTGCCTGGAGTCCGACAGGGCCAGATACGCAGTATTTT
NA	NA	10	TRBV28	TRBJ2-7	CASSRGEQYF	TGTGCCAGCAGCCGGGGGGAGCAGTACTTC
NA	TRBD1	18	TRBV5-1	TRBJ2-4	CASSLRGQPREAKNIQYF	TGCGCCAGCAGCTTGAGGGGACAGCCAAGAGAGGCCAAAAACATTCAGTACTTC
NA	TRBD1	15	TRBV7-9	TRBJ1-5	CASSKGTGDNQPQHF	TGTGCCAGCAGTAAAGGGACAGGGGACAATCAGCCCCAGCATTTT
NA	NA	15	TRBV7-8	TRBJ2-2	CASSTDTRLVGELFF	TGTGCCAGCAGCACCGACACGAGACTAGTCGGGGAGCTGTTTTTT
NA	NA	14	TRBV4-2	TRBJ2-7	CASSQDRPSDEQYF	TGTGCCAGCAGCCAAGATCGCCCCTCCGACGAGCAGTACTTC
NA	NA	18	TRBV5-4	TRBJ2-1	CASSLVGGGPLRYNEQFF	TGTGCCAGCAGCTTGGTGGGTGGTGGGCCATTGCGTTACAATGAGCAGTTCTTC